These 10 T cell receptor beta chains share one sample of origin, sequenced in a study of T cells after yellow fever vaccination. TCRdb ran MiXCR on the 5' RACE reads and lists one entry per CDR3 protein. The table has about 230,000 distinct CDR3 sequences, around 6.7% seen once. This material consisted of CD4+ T cells sorted from PBMCs, taken on the day of the yellow fever booster vaccination. The receptors here all came from a man in his thirties or forties who received the YFV17D yellow fever vaccine.

This clonotype has just a few counts. The chain uses TRBV11-2 and TRBJ2-7, with D perhaps assigned TRBD1 or TRBD2 (5 bases each). Between the trimmed V and J ends, which lost 3 bases and 2 bases, there was a span of 11 bases. CDR3 length: 14 residues. The germline V gene encodes CDR1 SGHAT and CDR2 FQNNGV. CDR3 nucleotides: TGTGCCAGCAGCTTTGGTGGGACCCCCTACGAGCAGTACTTC. Amino acids: CASSFGGTPYEQYF.

Details on this clonotype: A much larger clone lies a single base off, so this may be a read error. V and J are TRBV5-1 and TRBJ2-3; D is ambiguous. CDR1 is SGHRS and CDR2 is YFSETQ in the germline V gene. Trimming removed 1 base at V and 2 bases at J, with 11 bases between. The CDR3 loop spans 15 amino acids. The CDR3 DNA is TGCGCCAGCAGCTTGCCGAGATCTACCACAGATACGCAGTATTTT. Protein: CASSLPRSTTDTQYF.

This chain links TRBV30 with TRBJ2-6, with D perhaps TRBD1 (6 bases). Between the trimmed V and J ends, which lost 6 bases and 0 bases, there was a span of 21 bases. Looked up from germline, CDR1 is GTSNPN and CDR2 is SVGIG (reference sequence). This CDR3 has 18 residues. The CDR3: CACSPPRGQSSGANVLTF. DNA for the CDR3: TGTGCCTGTAGCCCCCCCAGGGGCCAAAGCTCTGGGGCCAACGTCCTGACTTTC.

This clonotype was seen at least ten times. The chain is built from TRBV20-1 and TRBJ2-7; the D gene is possibly TRBD1 (6 bases). The CDR3 contains 13 residues. The germline V and J ends were trimmed by 3 bases and 5 bases, with 14 bases remaining between them. Germline V gene lookup returns CDR1 DFQATT and CDR2 SNEGSKA (reference sequence). The chain's CDR3 is CSASTGNTNEQYF. In DNA, the CDR3 is TGCAGTGCTAGCACAGGGAATACCAACGAGCAGTACTTC.

Many counts were recorded for this clonotype. The chain is built from TRBV29-1 and TRBJ2-2; D possibly corresponds to TRBD1 (5 bases). Between the trimmed V and J ends, which lost 6 bases and 0 bases, there was a span of 8 bases. Looked up from germline, CDR1 is SQVTM and CDR2 is ANQGSEA. CDR3 length: 13 residues. CDR3 bases: TGCAGCGTACGACAGTCGAACACCGGGGAGCTGTTTTTT. Its translation is CSVRQSNTGELFF.

This clonotype was detected many times. V gene TRBV19 combines with J gene TRBJ2-7; 9 nucleotides line up with TRBD1. CDR1 is LNHDA, CDR2 SQIVND, per germline (reference sequence). The J segment lost 3 bases and the V segment lost 6 bases, leaving 6 bases of the junction unmatched. The CDR3 is 14 residues long. The CDR3 spells CASSSGTGSYEQYF. Written as DNA, the CDR3 is TGTGCCAGTAGCTCCGGGACAGGGAGCTACGAGCAGTACTTC.

The chain has TRBV24-1 and TRBJ2-1, with no clear D. Trimming left V 11 bases short and J 5 bases short, with 9 bases between. CDR3 length: 11 amino acids. Germline V gives CDR1 KGHDR, CDR2 SFDVKD. CDR3 in amino acids: CAISGHNEQFF. DNA for the CDR3: TGTGCCATCTCTGGCCACAATGAGCAGTTCTTC.

This clonotype has a handful of counts. The V gene is TRBV20-1, the J gene TRBJ2-5; TRBD2 aligns across 16 bases. This CDR3 region has 16 residues. The germline V gene has CDR1 DFQATT and CDR2 SNEGSKA (reference sequence). Losses at the gene ends were 6 bases for V and 5 bases for J; bases not matched to a gene: 9. In nucleotides, the CDR3 is TGCAGTGCGCCTGGGACTAGCGGGAGGGCCATGGAGACCCAGTACTTC. Amino acids: CSAPGTSGRAMETQYF.

J is TRBJ2-4 and V is TRBV6-5, with 7 positions matching TRBD1. The length of the CDR3 is 19 residues. V lost 0 bases to trimming and J lost 0 bases; unmatched junction nucleotides: 11. The germline V gene encodes CDR1 MNHEY and CDR2 SVGAGI. The CDR3 loop reads CASSYSSRDSGGAKNIQYF. CDR3 DNA: TGTGCCAGCAGTTACTCGTCCCGGGACAGTGGGGGAGCCAAAAACATTCAGTACTTC.

The rearrangement joins TRBV27 to TRBJ2-2; 9 bases are shared with TRBD1. Germline V gene data show CDR1 as MNHEY and CDR2 as SMNVEV (reference sequence). The CDR3 totals 18 residues. V lost 5 bases, J lost 2 bases, and 12 bases stayed unmatched. For the CDR3, the DNA is TGTGCCAGCAGTCAAGCCTCGGGACAGGGTAGCAACACCGGGGAGCTGTTTTTT. Translated, it gives CASSQASGQGSNTGELFF.